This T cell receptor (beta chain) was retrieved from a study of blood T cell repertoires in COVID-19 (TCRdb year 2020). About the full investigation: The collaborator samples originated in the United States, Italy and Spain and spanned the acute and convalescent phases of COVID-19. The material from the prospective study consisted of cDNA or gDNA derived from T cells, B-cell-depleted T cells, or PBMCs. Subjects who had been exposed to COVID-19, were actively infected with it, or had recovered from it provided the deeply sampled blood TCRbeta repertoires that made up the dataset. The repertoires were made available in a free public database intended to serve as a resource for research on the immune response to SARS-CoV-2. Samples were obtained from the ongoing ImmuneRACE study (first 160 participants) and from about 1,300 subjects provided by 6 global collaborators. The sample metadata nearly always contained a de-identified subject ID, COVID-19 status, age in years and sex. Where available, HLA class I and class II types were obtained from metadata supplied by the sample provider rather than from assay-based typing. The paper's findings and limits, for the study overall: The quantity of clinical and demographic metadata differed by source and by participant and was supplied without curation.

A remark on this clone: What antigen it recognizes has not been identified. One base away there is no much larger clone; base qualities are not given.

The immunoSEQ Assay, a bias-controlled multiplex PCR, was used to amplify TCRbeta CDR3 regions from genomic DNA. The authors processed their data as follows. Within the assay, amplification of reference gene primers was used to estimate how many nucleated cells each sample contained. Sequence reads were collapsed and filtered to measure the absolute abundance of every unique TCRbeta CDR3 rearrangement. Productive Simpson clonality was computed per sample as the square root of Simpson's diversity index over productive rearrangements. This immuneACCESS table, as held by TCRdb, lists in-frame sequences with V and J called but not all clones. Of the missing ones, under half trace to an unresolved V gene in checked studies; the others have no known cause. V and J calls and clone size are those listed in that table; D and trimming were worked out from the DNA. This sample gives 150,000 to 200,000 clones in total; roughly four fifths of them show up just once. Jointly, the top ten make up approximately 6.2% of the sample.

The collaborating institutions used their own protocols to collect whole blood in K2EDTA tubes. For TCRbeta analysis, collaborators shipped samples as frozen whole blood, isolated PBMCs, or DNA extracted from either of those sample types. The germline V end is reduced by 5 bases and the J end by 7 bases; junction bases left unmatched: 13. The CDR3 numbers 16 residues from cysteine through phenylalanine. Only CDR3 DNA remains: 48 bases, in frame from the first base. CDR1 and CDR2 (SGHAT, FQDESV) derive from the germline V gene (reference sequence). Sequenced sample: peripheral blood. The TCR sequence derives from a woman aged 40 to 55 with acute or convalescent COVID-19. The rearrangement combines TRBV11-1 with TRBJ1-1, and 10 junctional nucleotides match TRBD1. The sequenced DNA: TGTGCCAGCAGCCAATATGACGGGACAGGGGTAGATGAAGCTTTCTTT. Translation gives CASSQYDGTGVDEAFF.